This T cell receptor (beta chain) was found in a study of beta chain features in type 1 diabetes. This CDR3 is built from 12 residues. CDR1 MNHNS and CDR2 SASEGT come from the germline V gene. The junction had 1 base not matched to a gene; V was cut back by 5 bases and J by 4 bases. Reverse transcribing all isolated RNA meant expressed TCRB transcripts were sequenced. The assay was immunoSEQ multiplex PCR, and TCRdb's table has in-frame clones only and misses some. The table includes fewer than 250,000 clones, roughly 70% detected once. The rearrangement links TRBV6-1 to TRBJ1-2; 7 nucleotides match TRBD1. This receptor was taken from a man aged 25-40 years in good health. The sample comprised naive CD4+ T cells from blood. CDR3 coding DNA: TGTGCCAGCAGTAGGGACAGCTATGGCTACACCTTC. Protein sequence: CASSRDSYGYTF.